These T cell receptor beta chains were read from a single sample in a study of shared clonotypes between healthy human individuals. TCRdb keeps only in-frame clones here, not all; method: immunoSEQ multiplex PCR. Among some 2.1 million clones listed, about 95% were seen once. The sequenced sample was naive CD8+ T cells sorted from blood. These receptors all come from a man aged 18 to 30 in good health. The CDR3 runs from the conserved cysteine through the conserved F or W. D genes are given only for firm matches.

cdr3_aa: CASSQDGRVRVRAEAFF
cdr3_nt: TGTGCCAGCAGCCAAGACGGACGGGTCAGGGTTCGGGCTGAAGCTTTCTTT
v_call: TRBV14
j_call: TRBJ1-1
d_call: .

cdr3_aa: CASSDGDSHLF
cdr3_nt: TGTGCCAGCAGTGATGGGGACTCTCACCTTTTC
v_call: TRBV2
j_call: TRBJ2-7
d_call: .

cdr3_aa: CASSIADSLQETQYF
cdr3_nt: TGTGCCAGTAGTATAGCGGACAGCCTCCAAGAGACCCAGTACTTC
v_call: TRBV19
j_call: TRBJ2-5
d_call: .

cdr3_aa: CASSLETGDIYEQYF
cdr3_nt: TGTGCCAGCAGTCTGGAGACAGGGGATATCTACGAGCAGTACTTC
v_call: TRBV27
j_call: TRBJ2-7
d_call: TRBD1

cdr3_aa: CASTWGYANYGYTF
cdr3_nt: TGTGCCAGCACCTGGGGATACGCTAACTATGGCTACACCTTC
v_call: TRBV19
j_call: TRBJ1-2
d_call: .

cdr3_aa: CASSSTRTGGNTEAFF
cdr3_nt: TGTGCCAGCAGCTCGACCCGGACAGGCGGGAACACTGAAGCTTTCTTT
v_call: TRBV7-9
j_call: TRBJ1-1
d_call: TRBD1

cdr3_aa: CASSLSLVGGNTIYF
cdr3_nt: TGTGCCAGCAGTTTATCTCTTGTCGGCGGAAACACCATATATTTT
v_call: TRBV28
j_call: TRBJ1-3
d_call: .

cdr3_aa: CASRDPASRGNQPQHF
cdr3_nt: TGTGCCAGCAGGGACCCAGCCTCGAGGGGCAATCAGCCCCAGCATTTT
v_call: TRBV2
j_call: TRBJ1-5
d_call: .

cdr3_aa: CASSPGSTGELFF
cdr3_nt: TGCGCCAGCAGCCCAGGGTCAACCGGGGAGCTGTTTTTT
v_call: TRBV4-1
j_call: TRBJ2-2
d_call: .

cdr3_aa: CASSLGQPANEKLFF
cdr3_nt: TGTGCCAGCAGTCTGGGACAGCCAGCTAATGAAAAACTGTTTTTT
v_call: TRBV6-5
j_call: TRBJ1-4
d_call: TRBD1

cdr3_aa: CASSVGSRGPYNEQFF
cdr3_nt: TGTGCCAGCAGCGTAGGATCCAGGGGGCCATACAATGAGCAGTTCTTC
v_call: TRBV9
j_call: TRBJ2-1
d_call: TRBD1

cdr3_aa: CASSPPGQPSSYEQYF
cdr3_nt: TGTGCCAGCAGCCCACCGGGACAGCCGAGCTCCTACGAGCAGTACTTC
v_call: TRBV5-5
j_call: TRBJ2-7
d_call: TRBD1

cdr3_aa: CASSYGDGYGYTF
cdr3_nt: TGTGCCAGCAGTTACGGGGACGGATACGGCTACACCTTC
v_call: TRBV6-5
j_call: TRBJ1-2
d_call: .

cdr3_aa: CATSRVESYEQYF
cdr3_nt: TGTGCCACCAGCAGAGTCGAGAGCTACGAGCAGTACTTC
v_call: TRBV15
j_call: TRBJ2-7
d_call: .

cdr3_aa: CASSQAFSSSSYEQYF
cdr3_nt: TGCGCCAGCAGCCAAGCTTTTAGTAGCTCCTCCTACGAGCAGTACTTC
v_call: TRBV4-3
j_call: TRBJ2-7
d_call: .

cdr3_aa: CASSPTQAATNEKLFF
cdr3_nt: TGTGCCAGCAGCCCCACGCAGGCTGCAACTAATGAAAAACTGTTTTTT
v_call: TRBV7-9
j_call: TRBJ1-4
d_call: .

cdr3_aa: CASSEFGVNNEQFF
cdr3_nt: TGTGCCAGCAGTGAATTCGGGGTAAACAATGAGCAGTTCTTC
v_call: TRBV2
j_call: TRBJ2-1
d_call: .

cdr3_aa: CASSFELAYEQYF
cdr3_nt: TGTGCCAGCAGCTTCGAACTAGCCTACGAGCAGTACTTC
v_call: TRBV5-6
j_call: TRBJ2-7
d_call: .

cdr3_aa: CASSIWGAGDTEAFF
cdr3_nt: TGTGCCAGTAGTATCTGGGGGGCTGGGGACACTGAAGCTTTCTTT
v_call: TRBV19
j_call: TRBJ1-1
d_call: .

cdr3_aa: CASSTGLAAANEQFF
cdr3_nt: TGTGCCAGCAGCACGGGACTAGCGGCAGCCAATGAGCAGTTCTTC
v_call: TRBV7-2
j_call: TRBJ2-1
d_call: TRBD2

cdr3_aa: CASSQFSPQLRTGELFF
cdr3_nt: TGTGCCAGCAGCCAATTTTCACCCCAATTAAGAACCGGGGAGCTGTTTTTT
v_call: TRBV7-8
j_call: TRBJ2-2
d_call: .

cdr3_aa: CASSLVEPDTQYF
cdr3_nt: TGTGCCAGCAGTTTAGTGGAGCCAGATACGCAGTATTTT
v_call: TRBV27
j_call: TRBJ2-3
d_call: .

cdr3_aa: CASRRTGDEKLFF
cdr3_nt: TGTGCCAGCAGAAGGACAGGGGATGAAAAACTGTTTTTT
v_call: TRBV7-8
j_call: TRBJ1-4
d_call: TRBD1

cdr3_aa: CASSRTGEHSPLHF
cdr3_nt: TGCGCCAGCAGCCGGACGGGTGAGCACTCACCCCTCCACTTT
v_call: TRBV5-1
j_call: TRBJ1-6
d_call: .

cdr3_aa: CASSSRVQGAGRETQYF
cdr3_nt: TGTGCCAGCAGCTCAAGGGTTCAGGGGGCTGGAAGAGAGACCCAGTACTTC
v_call: TRBV11-3
j_call: TRBJ2-5
d_call: TRBD1

cdr3_aa: CASSSRTGDTGELFF
cdr3_nt: TGTGCCAGCAGTTCACGGACAGGGGACACCGGGGAGCTGTTTTTT
v_call: TRBV27
j_call: TRBJ2-2
d_call: TRBD1